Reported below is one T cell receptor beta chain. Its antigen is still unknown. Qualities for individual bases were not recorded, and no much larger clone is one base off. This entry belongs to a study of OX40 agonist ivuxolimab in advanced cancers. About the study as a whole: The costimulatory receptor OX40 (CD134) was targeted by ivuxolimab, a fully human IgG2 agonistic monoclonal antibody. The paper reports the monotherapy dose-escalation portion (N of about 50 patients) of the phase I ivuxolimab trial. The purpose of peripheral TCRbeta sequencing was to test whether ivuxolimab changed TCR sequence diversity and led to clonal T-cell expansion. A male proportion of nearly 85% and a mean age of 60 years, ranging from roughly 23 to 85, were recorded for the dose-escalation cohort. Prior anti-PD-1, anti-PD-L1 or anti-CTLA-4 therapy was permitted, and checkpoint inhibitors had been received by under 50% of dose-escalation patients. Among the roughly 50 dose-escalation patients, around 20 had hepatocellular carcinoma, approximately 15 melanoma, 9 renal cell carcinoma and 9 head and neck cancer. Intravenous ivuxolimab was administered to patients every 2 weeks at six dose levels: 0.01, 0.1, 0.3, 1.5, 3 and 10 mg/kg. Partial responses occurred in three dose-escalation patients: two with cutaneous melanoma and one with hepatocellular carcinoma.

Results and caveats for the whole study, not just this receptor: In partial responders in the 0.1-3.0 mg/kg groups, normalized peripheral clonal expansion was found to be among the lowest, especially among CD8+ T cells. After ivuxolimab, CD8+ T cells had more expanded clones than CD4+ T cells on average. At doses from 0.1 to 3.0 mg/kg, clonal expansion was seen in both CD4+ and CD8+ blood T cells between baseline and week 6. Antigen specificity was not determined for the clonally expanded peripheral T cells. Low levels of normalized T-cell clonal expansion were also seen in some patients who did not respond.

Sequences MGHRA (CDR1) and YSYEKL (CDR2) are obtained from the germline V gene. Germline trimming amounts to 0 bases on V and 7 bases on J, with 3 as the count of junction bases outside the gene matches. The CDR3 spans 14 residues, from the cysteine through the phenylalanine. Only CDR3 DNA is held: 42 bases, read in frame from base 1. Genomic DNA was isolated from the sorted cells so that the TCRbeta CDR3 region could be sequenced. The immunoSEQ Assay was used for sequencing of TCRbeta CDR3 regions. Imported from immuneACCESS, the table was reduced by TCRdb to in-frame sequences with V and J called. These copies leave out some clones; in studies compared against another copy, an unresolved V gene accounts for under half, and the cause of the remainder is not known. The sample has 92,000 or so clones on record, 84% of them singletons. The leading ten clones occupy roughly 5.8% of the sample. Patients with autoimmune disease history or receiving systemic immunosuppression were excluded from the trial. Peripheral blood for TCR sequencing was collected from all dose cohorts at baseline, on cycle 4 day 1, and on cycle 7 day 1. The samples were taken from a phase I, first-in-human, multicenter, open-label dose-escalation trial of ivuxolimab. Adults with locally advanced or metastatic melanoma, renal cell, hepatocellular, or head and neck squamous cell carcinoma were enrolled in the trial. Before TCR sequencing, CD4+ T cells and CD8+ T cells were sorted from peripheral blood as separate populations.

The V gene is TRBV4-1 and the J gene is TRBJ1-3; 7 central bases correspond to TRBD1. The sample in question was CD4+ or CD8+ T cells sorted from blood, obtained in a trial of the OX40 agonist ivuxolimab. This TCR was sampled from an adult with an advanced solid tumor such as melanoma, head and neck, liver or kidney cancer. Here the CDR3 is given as CASSQDPGGNTIYF. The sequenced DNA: TGCGCCAGCAGCCAAGACCCAGGGGGGAACACCATATATTTT.